Listed below are T cell receptor beta chains from one sample, sequenced in a study of blood T cell repertoires in COVID-19. The method was immunoSEQ multiplex PCR; TCRdb's version includes in-frame clones alone and lacks a portion of them. Seen here are fewer than 400,000 clones, just under 90% observed once, and the top ten hold approximately 9.3%. The sequenced sample was PBMCs or T cells enriched from blood (not recorded which). Every receptor here comes from a woman aged 45 to 65 who had recovered from COVID-19. Both conserved end residues are part of each CDR3. A D gene is named only where the DNA matches it firmly. Clone size appears in some rows only: once, few, many, or a class for an expanded clone.

CDR3 protein,CDR3 DNA,J gene,clone size,D gene,V gene
CASSLRQGFGGYTF,TGTGCCAGCAGTTTACGACAGGGTTTCGGAGGCTACACCTTC,TRBJ1-2,once,TRBD1,TRBV7-9
CAGKGQGISPLHF,TGTGCCGGAAAGGGACAGGGTATATCACCCCTCCACTTT,TRBJ1-6,few,TRBD1,TRBV2
CAWNSLLRGEQYF,TGTGCCTGGAACTCTCTACTCCGGGGAGAGCAGTACTTC,TRBJ2-7,once,.,TRBV30
CASSQAGQGRNQPQHF,TGTGCCAGCAGCCAGGCGGGACAGGGTCGCAATCAGCCCCAGCATTTT,TRBJ1-5,.,TRBD1,TRBV3-1/TRBV3-2
CASSQDLGQGAARPYGYTF,TGCGCCAGCAGCCAAGATTTGGGACAGGGGGCGGCCCGCCCCTATGGCTACACCTTC,TRBJ1-2,.,TRBD1,TRBV4-3
CASSQDKSSYNSPLHF,TGTGCCAGCAGTCAGGACAAAAGCTCCTATAATTCACCCCTCCACTTT,TRBJ1-6,.,.,TRBV2
CASSSRWYGYTF,TGTGCCAGCAGCTCCCGGTGGTATGGCTACACCTTC,TRBJ1-2,.,.,TRBV5-6
CASSEQGSTKFF,TGTGCCAGCAGTGAACAAGGCTCGACTAAGTTCTTC,TRBJ2-1,few,.,TRBV25-1
CASSPRQGSEAFF,TGTGCCAGCAGCCCAAGACAGGGATCTGAAGCTTTCTTT,TRBJ1-1,.,TRBD1,TRBV5-8
CASSLSQGGNEQFF,TGCGCCAGCAGCTTGAGTCAGGGAGGGAATGAGCAGTTCTTC,TRBJ2-1,.,TRBD2,TRBV5-1
CASSPGSTDTQYF,TGTGCCAGTAGTCCAGGGAGCACAGATACGCAGTATTTT,TRBJ2-3,.,.,TRBV19
CASSRGDSYMNTEAFF,TGTGCCAGCAGTCGTGGGGACAGCTACATGAACACTGAAGCTTTCTTT,TRBJ1-1,.,TRBD1,TRBV27
CASSPTRGGGHNEQFF,TGTGCCAGCTCACCCACTCGCGGGGGGGGTCACAATGAGCAGTTCTTC,TRBJ2-1,.,TRBD2,TRBV18
CASSTRDRPSEQFF,TGTGCCAGCAGTACTCGGGACAGACCCAGTGAGCAGTTCTTC,TRBJ2-1,.,TRBD1,TRBV27
CASSIGSASVDTQYF,TGTGCCAGCAGCATCGGGTCGGCTAGTGTCGATACGCAGTATTTT,TRBJ2-3,.,.,TRBV2
CASRGGPYNEQFF,TGTGCCAGCAGAGGGGGACCCTACAATGAGCAGTTCTTC,TRBJ2-1,.,.,TRBV2
CASSFPGHSPLHF,TGTGCCAGCAGCTTCCCAGGGCATTCACCCCTCCACTTT,TRBJ1-6,.,.,TRBV11-1
CASSLDPLGAFYEQYF,TGTGCCAGCAGCTTAGACCCTTTGGGGGCATTCTACGAGCAGTACTTC,TRBJ2-7,few,.,TRBV7-9